This TCR beta chain was recorded in a study of cytomegalovirus exposure and HLA in healthy donors. In the PCR, 60 Vbeta and 13 Jbeta primers were used. Clones were sequenced by immunoSEQ multiplex PCR, and TCRdb holds only the in-frame ones, with some missing. The sample yields around 98,000 clones, around 70% seen once. Study-wide results and caveats: The likely origin of a cluster of highly shared sequence variants was a sequencing artifact.

In this sample, this clone turned up a few times. The antigen remains undetermined. Between the trimmed V and J ends, which lost 3 bases and 3 bases, there was a span of 12 bases. The CDR3 consists of 14 residues. Germline lookup yields CDR1 LNHDA and CDR2 SQIVND (reference sequence). This chain joins TRBV19 and TRBJ2-7; D unclear. The source of this sequence is a female donor in good health and CMV-seronegative. The sample taken for sequencing was PBMCs. The DNA of the CDR3 is TGTGCCAGTAGTATTTCGGTCAGGTTCTACGAGCAGTACTTC. It codes for CASSISVRFYEQYF.